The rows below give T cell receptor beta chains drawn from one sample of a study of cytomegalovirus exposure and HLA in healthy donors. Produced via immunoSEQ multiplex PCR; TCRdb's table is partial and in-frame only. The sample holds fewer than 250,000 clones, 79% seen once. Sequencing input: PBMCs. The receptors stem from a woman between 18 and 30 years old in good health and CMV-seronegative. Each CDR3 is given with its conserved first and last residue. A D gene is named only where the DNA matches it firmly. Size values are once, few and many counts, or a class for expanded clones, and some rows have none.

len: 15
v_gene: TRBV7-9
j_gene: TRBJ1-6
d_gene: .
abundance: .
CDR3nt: TGTGCCAGCAGCTTAGTCAGGGGCCTTGATTCACCCCTCCACTTT
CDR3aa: CASSLVRGLDSPLHF

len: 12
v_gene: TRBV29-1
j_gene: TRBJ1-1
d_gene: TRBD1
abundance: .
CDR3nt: TGCAGCGTTACAGGGGGCAATGGGTACGCTTTCTTT
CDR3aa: CSVTGGNGYAFF

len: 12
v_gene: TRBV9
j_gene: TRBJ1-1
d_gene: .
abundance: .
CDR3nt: TGTGCCAGCAGCGCCCTCTCGACTGAAGCTTTCTTT
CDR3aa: CASSALSTEAFF

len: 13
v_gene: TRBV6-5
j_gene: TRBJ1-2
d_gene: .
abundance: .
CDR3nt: TGTGCCAGCAGTTCCACGGGGGTTGTTGGCTACACCTTC
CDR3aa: CASSSTGVVGYTF

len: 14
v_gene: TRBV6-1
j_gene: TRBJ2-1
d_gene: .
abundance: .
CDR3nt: TGTGCCAGCAGTGAAGCGCTTAGTTCCCTTGAGCAGTTCTTC
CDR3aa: CASSEALSSLEQFF

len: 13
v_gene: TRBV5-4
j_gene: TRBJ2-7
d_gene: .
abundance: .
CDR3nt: TGTGCCAGCAGCAGTTCCGGCGGGTTCGAGCAGTACTTC
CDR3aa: CASSSSGGFEQYF

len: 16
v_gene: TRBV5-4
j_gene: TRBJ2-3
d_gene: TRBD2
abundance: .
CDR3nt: TGTGCCAGCGCCGTACCGGGACTACCAACGAAGGATACGCAGTATTTT
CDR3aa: CASAVPGLPTKDTQYF

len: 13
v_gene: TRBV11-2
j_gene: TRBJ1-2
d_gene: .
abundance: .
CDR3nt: TGTGCCAGCAGCCCCGACAGAAACTATGGCTACACCTTC
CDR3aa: CASSPDRNYGYTF

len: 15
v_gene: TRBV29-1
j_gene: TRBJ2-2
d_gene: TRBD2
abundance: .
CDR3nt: TGCAGCGTTGAGGGCGGGGGACGAAACACCGGGGAGCTGTTTTTT
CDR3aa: CSVEGGGRNTGELFF

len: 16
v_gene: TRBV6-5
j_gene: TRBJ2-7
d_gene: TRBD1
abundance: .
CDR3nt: TGTGCCAGCAGTTACCCTCCCGGGACAGGGACGGACGAGCAGTACTTC
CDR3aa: CASSYPPGTGTDEQYF

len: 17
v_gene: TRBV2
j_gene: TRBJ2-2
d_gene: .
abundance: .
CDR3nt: TGTGCCAGCAGTGTGGTTGGGGTGGGGGCGAGCGCCGGGGAGCTGTTTTTT
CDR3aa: CASSVVGVGASAGELFF

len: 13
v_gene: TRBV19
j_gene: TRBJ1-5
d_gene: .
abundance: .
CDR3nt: TGTGCCAGCACTTACTCTAGCAATCAGCCCCAGCATTTT
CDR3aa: CASTYSSNQPQHF

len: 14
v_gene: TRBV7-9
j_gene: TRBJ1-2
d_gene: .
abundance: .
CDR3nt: TGTGCCAGCAGCTTCCAGCGGGACGCCGGAGGCTACACCTTC
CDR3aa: CASSFQRDAGGYTF

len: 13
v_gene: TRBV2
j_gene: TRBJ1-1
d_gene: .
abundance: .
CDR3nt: TGTGCCGGGACGAACCAGGGGCTCACTGAAGCTTTCTTT
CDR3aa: CAGTNQGLTEAFF

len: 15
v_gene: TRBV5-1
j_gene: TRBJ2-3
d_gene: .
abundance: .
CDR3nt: TGCGCCAGCAGCTTGACCGGGGGTAGCACAGATACGCAGTATTTT
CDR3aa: CASSLTGGSTDTQYF

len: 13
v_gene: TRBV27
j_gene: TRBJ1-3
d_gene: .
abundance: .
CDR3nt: TGTGCCAGCAGTGTAAACTCTGGAAACACCATATATTTT
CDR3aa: CASSVNSGNTIYF

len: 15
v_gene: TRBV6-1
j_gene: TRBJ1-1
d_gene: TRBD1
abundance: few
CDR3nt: TGTGCCAGCAGTGAGACAGGGAAGGTACTGACTGAAGCTTTCTTT
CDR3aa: CASSETGKVLTEAFF

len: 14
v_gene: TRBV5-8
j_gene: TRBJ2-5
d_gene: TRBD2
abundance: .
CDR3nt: TGTGCCAGCAGCTCTTCGGGACTAGCCGAGACCCAGTACTTC
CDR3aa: CASSSSGLAETQYF

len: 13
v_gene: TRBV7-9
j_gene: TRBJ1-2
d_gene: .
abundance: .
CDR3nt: TGTGCCAGCAGCTTCGGACAGTTCTCTGGCTACACCTTC
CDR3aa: CASSFGQFSGYTF

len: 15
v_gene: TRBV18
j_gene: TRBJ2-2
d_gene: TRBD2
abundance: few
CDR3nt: TGTGCCAGCTCCCCCACTAGCGGAGAAACCGGGGAGCTGTTTTTT
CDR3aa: CASSPTSGETGELFF

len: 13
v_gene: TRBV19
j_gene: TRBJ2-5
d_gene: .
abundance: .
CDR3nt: TGTGCCAGTAGCGACAGGCTACGAGAGACCCAGTACTTC
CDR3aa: CASSDRLRETQYF